The entry below gives a single T cell receptor (beta chain) sequence along with its context. CDR1 is SGHRS, CDR2 YFSETQ, per germline. The CDR3 covers 15 residues. This record belongs to a study of T cells expressing NK-cell markers. TCRdb reprocessed the 5' RACE reads, with one entry per CDR3 protein and no DNA. The sample has roughly 390,000 distinct CDR3 sequences. This TCR derives from a man aged 18-75 years in good health. V gene TRBV5-1 combines with J gene TRBJ2-1; the D gene TCRdb calls, TRBD1, cannot be checked with no DNA. Sequencing was done on a sample of blood T cells: a sorted CD56 or NKG2C T cell subset, CD4+ or CD8+ T cells, or bulk PBMC T cells (not recorded which). CDR3 residues: CASSFYSTMGGEQFF. The whole variable domain, remainder taken from reference TRBV5-1 and TRBJ2-1, is KAGVTQTPRYLIKTRGQQVTLSCSPISGHRSVSWYQQTPGQGLQFLFEYFSETQRNKGNFPGRFSGRQFSNSRSEMNVSTLELGDSALYLCASSFYSTMGGEQFFGPGTRLTVL.